The 13 T cell receptor beta chains in this list originate from one sample, sequenced in a study of TIL therapy for anti-PD-1-resistant metastatic lung cancer. This was the immunoSEQ v3 assay. Measured with immunoSEQ multiplex PCR; TCRdb has only the in-frame clones, and not every one. Here the sample spans 55,000 to 70,000 clones, around nine tenths being singletons. This sample's time point: pre-treatment sample, taken before nivolumab and TIL therapy. Sample: blood, taken at baseline. The receptors here all came from a person aged 25-85 years with non-small cell lung cancer.

The V and J genes are TRBV3-1 (or the pseudogene TRBV3-2) and TRBJ2-2; D is undetermined. The CDR3 sequence is 14 residues long. V was trimmed by 5 bases and J by 2 bases, leaving 9 bases between them. From germline, CDR1 is LGHDT and CDR2 YNNKEL (reference sequence). The CDR3 protein is CASSVDPNTGELFF. In DNA, the CDR3 is TGTGCCAGCAGCGTGGACCCAAACACCGGGGAGCTGTTTTTT.

The sample holds a few counts of this clone. This rearrangement joins TRBV5-5 to TRBJ2-6; D may be TRBD1 or TRBD2 (5 bases each). With 2 bases removed from V and 0 bases from J, the gap between germline ends came to 12 bases. Germline V gene lookup returns CDR1 SGHKS and CDR2 YYEKEE (reference sequence). The length of the CDR3 is 17 residues. CDR3 sequence: CASSFPGRSSGANVLTF. DNA for the CDR3: TGTGCCAGCAGCTTCCCGGGACGCAGCTCTGGGGCCAACGTCCTGACTTTC.

This clone has just a few counts. The chain uses TRBV19 and TRBJ1-2; D is ambiguous. The V gene's germline CDR1 is LNHDA and CDR2 SQIVND (reference sequence). CDR3 length: 12 residues. Trimming took off 4 bases at V and 3 bases at J, with 6 bases between the two ends. The DNA of the CDR3 is TGTGCCAGTAGTAACTTCTACTATGGCTACACCTTC. Its translation: CASSNFYYGYTF.

The CDR3, as DNA: TGCGCCAGCAGAACGACAGGGGGCCCTGGAAACACCATATATTTT. This gives the protein CASRTTGGPGNTIYF. This sequence joins TRBV5-1 and TRBJ1-3; TRBD1 aligns across 10 bases. In germline, CDR1 is SGHRS, CDR2 YFSETQ. The V and J ends lost 5 bases and 2 bases, in that order; junction bases with no gene match: 4. This CDR3 has 15 amino acids.

The chain has TRBV18 and TRBJ1-4; no definite D call. With 2 bases removed from V and 0 bases from J, the gap between germline ends came to 10 bases. Germline CDR1 KGHSH, CDR2 LQKENI. This CDR3 region has 16 residues. CDR3 sequence (DNA): TGTGCCAGCTCACCATTCGGCACAGCAACTAATGAAAAACTGTTTTTT. It encodes CASSPFGTATNEKLFF.

The CDR3 nucleotides read TGTGCCAGCAGCTTAGGGACAGGCAATGAGCAGTTCTTC. Amino acid sequence: CASSLGTGNEQFF. The rearrangement links TRBV7-3 to TRBJ2-1, with 8 bases matching TRBD1. This CDR3 contains 13 residues. Germline lookup yields CDR1 SGHTA and CDR2 FQGTGA. J gave up 6 bases and V 2 bases, and 0 bases lay outside the gene matches. Based on the CDR3 plus reference TRBV7-3 and TRBJ2-1, the full variable domain is GAGVSQTPSNKVTEKGKYVELRCDPISGHTALYWYRQSLGQGPEFLIYFQGTGAADDSGLPNDRFFAVRPEGSVSTLKIQRTERGDSAVYLCASSLGTGNEQFFGPGTRLTVL.

The rearrangement uses TRBV27 and TRBJ2-3, with D perhaps TRBD1 (6 bases). Between the trimmed V and J ends, which lost 4 bases and 2 bases, there was a span of 13 bases. The CDR3 spans 15 residues. The V gene's germline CDR1 is MNHEY and CDR2 SMNVEV (reference sequence). The CDR3 DNA follows: TGTGCCAGCAGTTCCCAGGGGATTTTCACAGATACGCAGTATTTT. Translated, it gives CASSSQGIFTDTQYF.

This clone occurred a few times. The chain recombines TRBV7-3 with TRBJ2-1; TRBD1 agrees at 10 bases. The CDR3 consists of 15 residues. Germline-derived CDR1 and CDR2 are SGHTA and FQGTGA. Trimming at V came to 3 bases and at J to 7 bases, leaving 6 bases not matched to a gene. DNA of the CDR3: TGTGCCAGCAGCTTGAGAGGGACAGGGGTAAATGAGCAGTTCTTC. Encoded protein: CASSLRGTGVNEQFF. The full variable domain, with the rest looked up from reference TRBV7-3 and TRBJ2-1, is GAGVSQTPSNKVTEKGKYVELRCDPISGHTALYWYRQSLGQGPEFLIYFQGTGAADDSGLPNDRFFAVRPEGSVSTLKIQRTERGDSAVYLCASSLRGTGVNEQFFGPGTRLTVL.

This chain uses TRBV19 with TRBJ1-2, with 7 bases lining up with TRBD1. CDR3 length equals 16 residues. The J segment lost 6 bases and the V segment lost 4 bases, leaving 14 bases of the junction unmatched. Germline V gene lookup returns CDR1 LNHDA and CDR2 SQIVND (reference sequence). CDR3 loop: CASSTEPRGTADGYTF. CDR3 nucleotide sequence: TGTGCCAGTAGTACCGAACCCCGGGGGACAGCGGATGGCTACACCTTC.

The chain joins TRBV27 to TRBJ2-2, with D uncertain. Germline V CDR1 and CDR2: MNHEY, SMNVEV (reference sequence). V lost 6 bases and J 4 bases, leaving 12 bases between the germline ends. The CDR3 length is 14 residues. In nucleotides, the CDR3 is TGTGCCAGCAGCTCCAGACTTTTCACCGGGGAGCTGTTTTTT. It yields the protein CASSSRLFTGELFF.

J is TRBJ2-5 and V is TRBV7-2; 9 positions agree with TRBD2. Germline values: CDR1 SGHTA, CDR2 FQGNSA. The CDR3 loop spans 15 amino acids. V shed 4 bases, J shed 7 bases, and the junction held 10 bases outside the gene matches. CDR3 sequence: CASSSTGLATWTQYF. The CDR3 coding sequence is TGTGCCAGCAGCTCGACTGGACTAGCGACTTGGACCCAGTACTTC.

This clone was observed a few times. This chain connects TRBV2 to TRBJ2-5; possible D gene TRBD1, 6 bases. The V gene lost 2 bases and the J gene lost 5 bases, with 12 bases spanning the gap. Germline V gene lookup returns CDR1 SNHLY and CDR2 FYNNEI. CDR3 size: 14 residues. The DNA for the CDR3 is TGTGCCAGCAGTGAACGGGCAGGACAGGAGACCCAGTACTTC. Amino acids: CASSERAGQETQYF.

The rearrangement uses TRBV28 and TRBJ1-3; D not certain. This CDR3 has 13 amino acids. CDR1 MDHEN and CDR2 SYDVKM come from the germline V gene. V was clipped by 10 bases and J by 2 bases, with 12 bases between them. The CDR3 nucleotides read TGTGCCATTCGGACTCTCGCTGGAAACACCATATATTTT. Protein sequence: CAIRTLAGNTIYF.